Listed below are T cell receptor beta chains from one sample, sequenced in a study of T cell clones after liver transplantation. TCRdb keeps only in-frame clones here, not all; method: immunoSEQ multiplex PCR. The table lists over 100,000 clones, 75% to 85% of them singletons. The source was CD4+ T cells from blood, collected before liver transplant. The receptors were sampled from a human donor who received a liver transplant. Each CDR3 is given with its conserved first and last residue.

CDR3	V	J
CASSVAPGPDNSPLHF	TRBV9	TRBJ1-6
CAWGQIYGGQYF	TRBV30	TRBJ2-7
CASTGARNYGYTF	TRBV19	TRBJ1-2
CATSRAGSGANNEQFF	TRBV15	TRBJ2-1
CASSPWTGPDQPQHF	TRBV23-1	TRBJ1-5
CASSLRLADEQYF	TRBV5-8	TRBJ2-7
CASRFGGSNQPQHF	TRBV28	TRBJ1-5
CAWTTILNTEAFF	TRBV30	TRBJ1-1
CASSRFYEQYF	TRBV5-6	TRBJ2-7
CASSPFGFGEQFF	TRBV19	TRBJ2-1
CASSESGTGSFEQYF	TRBV10-1	TRBJ2-7
CASSLVGTANEQFF	TRBV13	TRBJ2-1
CAWKITGGAYGYTF	TRBV30	TRBJ1-2
CASSFTGKGEKLFF	TRBV7-2	TRBJ1-4
CASSSTVTSGKYTQYF	TRBV9	TRBJ2-3
CASSLERSSFHEETQYF	TRBV7-7	TRBJ2-5
CASSLMQGDTIYF	TRBV28	TRBJ1-3
CASSSAAYEQYF	TRBV28	TRBJ2-7
CASGFGRLGPSTEAFF	TRBV12-5	TRBJ1-1
CASSSLRGTPANYGYTF	TRBV18	TRBJ1-2
CASSPGQGGDTQYF	TRBV5-4	TRBJ2-3
CASSQDYGGLGRRTEAFF	TRBV4-1	TRBJ1-1
CASSYGGLEYF	TRBV6-6	TRBJ2-5
CASSQGLGGSDTQYF	TRBV4-2	TRBJ2-3
CASSPGQNSGNTIYF	TRBV18	TRBJ1-3
CASSFGASGGADEQFF	TRBV11-3	TRBJ2-1
CASSLAGGGMGETQYF	TRBV11-2	TRBJ2-5
CASSFTPSSEDTQYF	TRBV5-5	TRBJ2-3